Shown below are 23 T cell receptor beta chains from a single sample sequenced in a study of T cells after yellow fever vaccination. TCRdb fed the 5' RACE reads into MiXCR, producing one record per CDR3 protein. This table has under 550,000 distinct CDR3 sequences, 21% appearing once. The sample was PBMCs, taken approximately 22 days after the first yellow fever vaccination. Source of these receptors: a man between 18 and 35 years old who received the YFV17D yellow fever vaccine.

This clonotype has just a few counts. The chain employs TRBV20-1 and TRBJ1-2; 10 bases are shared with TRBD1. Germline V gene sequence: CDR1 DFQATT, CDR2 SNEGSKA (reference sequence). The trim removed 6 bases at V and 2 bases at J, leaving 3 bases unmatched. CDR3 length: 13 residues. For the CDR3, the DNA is TGCAGTGCGCCGGGACAGGGGAACTATGGCTACACCTTC. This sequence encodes CSAPGQGNYGYTF.

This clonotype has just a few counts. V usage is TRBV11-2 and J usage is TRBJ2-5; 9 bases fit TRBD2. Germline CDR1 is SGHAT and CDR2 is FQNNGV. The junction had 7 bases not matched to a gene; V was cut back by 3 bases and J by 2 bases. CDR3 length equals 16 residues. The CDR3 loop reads CASSFRGGASQETQYF. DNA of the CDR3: TGTGCCAGCAGCTTCCGCGGGGGGGCCTCTCAAGAGACCCAGTACTTC.

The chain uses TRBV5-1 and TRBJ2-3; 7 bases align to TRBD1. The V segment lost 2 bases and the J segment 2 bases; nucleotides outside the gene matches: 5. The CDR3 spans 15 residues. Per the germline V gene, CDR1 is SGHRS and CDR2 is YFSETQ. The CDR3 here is CASSFQGQTTDTQYF. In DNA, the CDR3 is TGCGCCAGCAGCTTTCAGGGACAGACCACAGATACGCAGTATTTT.

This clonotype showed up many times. CDR3 coding DNA: TGTGCCAGCAGCGGCCGGGACATCCAAGAGACCCAGTACTTC. Translation gives CASSGRDIQETQYF. The rearrangement uses TRBV5-4 and TRBJ2-5; weak D call: TRBD1 (6 bases). This CDR3 is built from 14 residues. The germline gives CDR1 SGHNT, CDR2 YYREEE (reference sequence). V lost 4 bases and J lost 1, with 11 bases in between.

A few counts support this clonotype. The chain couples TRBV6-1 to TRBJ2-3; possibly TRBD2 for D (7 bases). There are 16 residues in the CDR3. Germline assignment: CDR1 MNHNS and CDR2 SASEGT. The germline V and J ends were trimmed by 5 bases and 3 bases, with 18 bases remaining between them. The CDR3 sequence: CASSPPGGPGTDTQYF. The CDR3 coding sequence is TGTGCCAGCAGTCCCCCCGGGGGGCCGGGGACAGATACGCAGTATTTT.

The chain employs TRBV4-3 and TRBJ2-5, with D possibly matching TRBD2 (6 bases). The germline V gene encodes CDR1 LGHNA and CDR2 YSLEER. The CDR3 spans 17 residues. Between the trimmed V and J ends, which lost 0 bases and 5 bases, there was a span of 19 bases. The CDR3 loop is CASSQEVGSGPFETQYF. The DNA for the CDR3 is TGCGCCAGCAGCCAAGAAGTCGGTAGCGGCCCCTTTGAGACCCAGTACTTC.

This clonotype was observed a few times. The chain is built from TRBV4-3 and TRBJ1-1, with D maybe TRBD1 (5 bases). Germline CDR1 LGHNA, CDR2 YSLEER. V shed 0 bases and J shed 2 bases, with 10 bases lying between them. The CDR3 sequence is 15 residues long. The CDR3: CASSQDDSINTEAFF. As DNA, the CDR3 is TGCGCCAGCAGCCAAGATGACAGCATTAACACTGAAGCTTTCTTT.

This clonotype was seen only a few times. The CDR3 reads CASSPLDVSYEQYF. The CDR3 region has the DNA TGTGCCAGCAGCCCACTGGACGTCTCCTACGAGCAGTACTTC. This chain joins TRBV7-2 and TRBJ2-7; D not resolved. The CDR3 sequence is 14 residues long. Trimming cost V 5 bases and J 0 bases, with 11 bases left between them. The germline CDR1 and CDR2 sequences are SGHTA and FQGNSA. Full variable domain (outside the CDR3, taken from reference TRBV7-2 and TRBJ2-7): GAGVSQSPSNKVTEKGKDVELRCDPISGHTALYWYRQSLGQGLEFLIYFQGNSAPDKSGLPSDRFSAERTGGSVSTLTIQRTQQEDSAVYLCASSPLDVSYEQYFGPGTRLTVT.

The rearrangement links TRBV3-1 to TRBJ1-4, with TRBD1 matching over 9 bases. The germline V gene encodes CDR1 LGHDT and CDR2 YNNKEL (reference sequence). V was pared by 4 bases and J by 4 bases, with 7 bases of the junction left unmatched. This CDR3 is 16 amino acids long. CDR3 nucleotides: TGTGCCAGCAGCCGAACAGGGGGCGGCTATAATGAAAAACTGTTTTTT. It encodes CASSRTGGGYNEKLFF.

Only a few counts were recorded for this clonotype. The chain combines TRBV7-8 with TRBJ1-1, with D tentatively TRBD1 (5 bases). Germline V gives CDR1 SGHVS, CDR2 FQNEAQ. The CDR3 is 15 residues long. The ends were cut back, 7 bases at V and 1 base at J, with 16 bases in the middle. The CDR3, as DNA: TGTGCCAGCACCTTTGGGGGAGGTGGGAACACTGAAGCTTTCTTT. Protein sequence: CASTFGGGGNTEAFF.

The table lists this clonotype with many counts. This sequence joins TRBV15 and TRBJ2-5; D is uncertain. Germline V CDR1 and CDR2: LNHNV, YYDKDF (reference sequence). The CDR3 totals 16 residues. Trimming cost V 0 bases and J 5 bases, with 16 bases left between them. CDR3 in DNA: TGTGCCACCAGCAGAGATGGCGGCCGTCGGGCGGAGACCCAGTACTTC. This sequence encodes CATSRDGGRRAETQYF.

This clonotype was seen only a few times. CDR3 nucleotides: TGTGCCAGCGGTGGAATGGGTAATTCACCCCTCCACTTT. Translation gives CASGGMGNSPLHF. The chain employs TRBV18 and TRBJ1-6; D remains unclear. The germline V and J ends were trimmed by 8 bases and 6 bases, with 11 bases remaining between them. The CDR3 has 13 residues. In germline, CDR1 is KGHSH, CDR2 LQKENI.

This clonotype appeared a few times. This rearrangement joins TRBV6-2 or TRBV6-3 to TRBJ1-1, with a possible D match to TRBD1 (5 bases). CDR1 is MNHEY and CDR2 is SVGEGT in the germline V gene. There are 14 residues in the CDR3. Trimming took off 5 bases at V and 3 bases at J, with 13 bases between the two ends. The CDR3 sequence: CASSPVGGDTEAFF. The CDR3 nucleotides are TGTGCCAGCAGTCCCGTTGGGGGGGACACTGAAGCTTTCTTT.

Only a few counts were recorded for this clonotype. The CDR3 nucleotides are TGTGCCAGCAGTCTACGGGACAGATTAAATCAGCCCCAGCATTTT. Translated, it gives CASSLRDRLNQPQHF. The chain joins TRBV12-3 or TRBV12-4 to TRBJ1-5; 7 bases line up with TRBD1. The CDR3 runs 15 residues. V lost 5 bases to trimming and J lost 4 bases; unmatched junction nucleotides: 8.

Written as DNA, the CDR3 is TGCGCCAGTACCGGGACAGAGAACACCGGGGAGCTGTTTTTT. Translating gives CASTGTENTGELFF. The chain couples TRBV5-1 to TRBJ2-2; 7 positions match TRBD1. Looked up from germline, CDR1 is SGHRS and CDR2 is YFSETQ. J was trimmed by 1 base and V by 8 bases; bases with no gene match: 5. The CDR3 contains 14 residues.

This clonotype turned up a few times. This CDR3 is CASSPQSDRFSYGYTF. CDR3 DNA sequence: TGTGCCAGCAGCCCGCAGAGCGACAGGTTTTCTTATGGCTACACCTTC. The V gene is TRBV7-3, the J gene TRBJ1-2; the D gene is possibly TRBD1 (6 bases). Trimming took off 5 bases at V and 5 bases at J, with 21 bases between the two ends. Germline CDR1 is SGHTA and CDR2 is FQGTGA. CDR3 length: 16 residues.

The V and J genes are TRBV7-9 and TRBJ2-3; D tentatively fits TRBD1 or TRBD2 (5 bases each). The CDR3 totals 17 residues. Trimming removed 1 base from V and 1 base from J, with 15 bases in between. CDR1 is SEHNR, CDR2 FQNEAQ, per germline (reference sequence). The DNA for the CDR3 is TGTGCCAGCAGCTTAGGGCCCCGGGGCTTCGGCACAGATACGCAGTATTTT. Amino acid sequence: CASSLGPRGFGTDTQYF.

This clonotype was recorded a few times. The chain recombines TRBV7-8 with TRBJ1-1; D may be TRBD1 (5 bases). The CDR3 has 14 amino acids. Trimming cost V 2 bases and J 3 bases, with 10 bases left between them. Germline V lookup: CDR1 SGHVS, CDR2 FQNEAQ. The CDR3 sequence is CASSLWGKDTEAFF. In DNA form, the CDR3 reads TGTGCCAGCAGCTTATGGGGGAAGGACACTGAAGCTTTCTTT.

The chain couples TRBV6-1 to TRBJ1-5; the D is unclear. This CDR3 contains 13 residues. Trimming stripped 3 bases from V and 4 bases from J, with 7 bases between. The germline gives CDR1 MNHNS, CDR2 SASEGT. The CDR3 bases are TGTGCCAGCAGTGAGTTTAGTAATCAGCCCCAGCATTTT. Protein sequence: CASSEFSNQPQHF.

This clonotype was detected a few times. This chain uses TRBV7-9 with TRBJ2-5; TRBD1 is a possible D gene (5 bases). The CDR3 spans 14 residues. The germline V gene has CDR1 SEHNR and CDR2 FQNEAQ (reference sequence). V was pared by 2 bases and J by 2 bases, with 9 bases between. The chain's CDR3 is CASSLNQGQETQYF. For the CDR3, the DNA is TGTGCCAGCAGCTTAAATCAGGGTCAAGAGACCCAGTACTTC.

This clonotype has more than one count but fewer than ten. The CDR3 protein is CSVLQGADTQYF. In nucleotides, the CDR3 is TGCAGTGTCTTACAGGGCGCGGATACGCAGTATTTT. The chain is built from TRBV20-1 and TRBJ2-3, with a weak D call TRBD1 (6 bases). CDR1 is DFQATT, CDR2 SNEGSKA, per germline (reference sequence). With 7 bases removed from V and 6 bases from J, the gap between germline ends came to 14 bases. The CDR3 extends over 12 amino acids.

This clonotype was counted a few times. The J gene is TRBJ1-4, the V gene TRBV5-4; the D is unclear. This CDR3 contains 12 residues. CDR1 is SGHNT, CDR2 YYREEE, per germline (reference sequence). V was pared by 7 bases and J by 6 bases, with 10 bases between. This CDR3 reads CASGREDEKLFF. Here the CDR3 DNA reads TGTGCCAGCGGAAGGGAGGATGAAAAACTGTTTTTT.

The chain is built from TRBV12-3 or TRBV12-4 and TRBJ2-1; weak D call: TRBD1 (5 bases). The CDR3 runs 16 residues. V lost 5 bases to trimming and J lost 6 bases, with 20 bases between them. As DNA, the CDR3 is TGTGCCAGCAGTCTTCCTTCAGGGCGTTCAATCAATGAGCAGTTCTTC. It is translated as CASSLPSGRSINEQFF.